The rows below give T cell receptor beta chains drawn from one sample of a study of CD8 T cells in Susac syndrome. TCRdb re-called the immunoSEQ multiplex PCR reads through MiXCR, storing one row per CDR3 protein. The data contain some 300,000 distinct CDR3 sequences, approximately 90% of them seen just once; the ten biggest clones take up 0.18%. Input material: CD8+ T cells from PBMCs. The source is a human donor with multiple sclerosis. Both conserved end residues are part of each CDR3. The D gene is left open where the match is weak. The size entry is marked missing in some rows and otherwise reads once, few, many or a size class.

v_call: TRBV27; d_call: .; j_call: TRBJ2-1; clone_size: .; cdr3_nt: TGTGCCAGCAGTTTATCGGGGCTACCCAACAATGAGCAGTTCTTC; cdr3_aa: CASSLSGLPNNEQFF
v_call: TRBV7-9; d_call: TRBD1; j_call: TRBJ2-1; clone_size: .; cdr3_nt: TGTGCCAGCAGCGCAGGGACAGGGGGACAAGGCGGTGAGCAGTTCTTC; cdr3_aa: CASSAGTGGQGGEQFF
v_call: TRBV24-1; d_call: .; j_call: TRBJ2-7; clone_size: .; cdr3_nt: TGTGCCACCAGTGATTCTCTGGGTCGCGAGCAGTACTTC; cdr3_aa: CATSDSLGREQYF
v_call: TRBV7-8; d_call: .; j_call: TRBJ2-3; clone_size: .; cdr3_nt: TGTGCCAGCAGCTTAGGATTTACTCGAGCGGATACGCAGTATTTT; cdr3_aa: CASSLGFTRADTQYF
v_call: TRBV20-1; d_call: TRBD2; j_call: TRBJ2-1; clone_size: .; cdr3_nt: TGCAGTGGTAGGGGACTAGCGGGAAAGGTACATGAGCAGTTCTTC; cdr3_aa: CSGRGLAGKVHEQFF
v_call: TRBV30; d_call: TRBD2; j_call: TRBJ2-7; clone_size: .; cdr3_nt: TGTGCCTGGATCCCCGCTGGCGGGAGTTCCTATTTCTACGAGCAGTACTTC; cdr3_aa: CAWIPAGGSSYFYEQYF
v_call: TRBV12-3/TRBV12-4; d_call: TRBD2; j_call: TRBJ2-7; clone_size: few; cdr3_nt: TGTGCCAGCAGTTTGGCTAGCGGGGGGTCCTACGAGCAGTACTTC; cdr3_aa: CASSLASGGSYEQYF
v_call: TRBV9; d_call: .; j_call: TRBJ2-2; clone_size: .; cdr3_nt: TGTGCCAGCAGCCCCCTTCGGGGGGCAGCCACCGGGGAGCTGTTTTTT; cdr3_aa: CASSPLRGAATGELFF
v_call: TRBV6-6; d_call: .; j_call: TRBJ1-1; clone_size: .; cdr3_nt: TGTGCCAGCAGTTACGAGGGGGGGCCCACTGAAGCTTTCTTT; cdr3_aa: CASSYEGGPTEAFF
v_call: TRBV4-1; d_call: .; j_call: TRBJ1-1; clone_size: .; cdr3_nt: TGCGCCAGCAGCCAAGATCTCCAGGGGAACACTGAAGCTTTCTTT; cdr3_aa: CASSQDLQGNTEAFF
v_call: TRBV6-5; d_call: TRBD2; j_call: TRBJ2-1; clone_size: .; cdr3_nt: TGTGCCAGCAGTTACCCAAAGTGGAGCGAGCCGGGCGGGAGCATCAATGAGCAGTTCTTC; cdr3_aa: CASSYPKWSEPGGSINEQFF
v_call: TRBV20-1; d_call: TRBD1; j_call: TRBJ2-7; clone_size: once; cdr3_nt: TGCAGTGCTAGAGTGACAGGGACCTACGAGCAGTACTTC; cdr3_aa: CSARVTGTYEQYF
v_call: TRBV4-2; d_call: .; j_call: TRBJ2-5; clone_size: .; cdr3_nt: TGTGCCAGCAGCCAAGAGCCCGGGACGGTCGGGCGATACCAAGAGACCCAGTACTTC; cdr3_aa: CASSQEPGTVGRYQETQYF
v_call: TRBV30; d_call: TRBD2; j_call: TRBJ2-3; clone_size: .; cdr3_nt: TGTGCCTCCTACCCGGGCGCGGGGGGCACAGATACGCAGTATTTT; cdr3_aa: CASYPGAGGTDTQYF
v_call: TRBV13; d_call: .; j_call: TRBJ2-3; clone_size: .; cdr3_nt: TGTGCCAGCAGCTCTCCAGCGGGTCGCACAGATACGCAGTATTTT; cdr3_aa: CASSSPAGRTDTQYF